This T cell receptor (beta chain) was identified during a study of blood T cells in healthy people across ages. Roughly 10 milliliters of peripheral blood were drawn from each donor. Through a sample-barcoded 5' primer and a J-beta primer mix, a second PCR was run for roughly 7 to 12 cycles. One entry per CDR3 protein, called by TCRdb with MiXCR from the 5' RACE reads. The table shows more than 650,000 distinct CDR3 sequences, with roughly 53% occurring only once. Trimming took 2 bases from V and 1 from J, leaving 5 bases between them. This CDR3 is 14 amino acids long. The germline V gene has CDR1 MNHEY and CDR2 SVGAGI.

V usage is TRBV6-5 and J usage is TRBJ2-2; D gene ambiguous. Sequences were obtained from blood. The receptor was derived from an older man in good health. The CDR3 here is CASSYGVNTGELFF. CDR3 coding DNA: TGTGCCAGCAGTTACGGGGTGAACACCGGGGAGCTGTTTTTT.